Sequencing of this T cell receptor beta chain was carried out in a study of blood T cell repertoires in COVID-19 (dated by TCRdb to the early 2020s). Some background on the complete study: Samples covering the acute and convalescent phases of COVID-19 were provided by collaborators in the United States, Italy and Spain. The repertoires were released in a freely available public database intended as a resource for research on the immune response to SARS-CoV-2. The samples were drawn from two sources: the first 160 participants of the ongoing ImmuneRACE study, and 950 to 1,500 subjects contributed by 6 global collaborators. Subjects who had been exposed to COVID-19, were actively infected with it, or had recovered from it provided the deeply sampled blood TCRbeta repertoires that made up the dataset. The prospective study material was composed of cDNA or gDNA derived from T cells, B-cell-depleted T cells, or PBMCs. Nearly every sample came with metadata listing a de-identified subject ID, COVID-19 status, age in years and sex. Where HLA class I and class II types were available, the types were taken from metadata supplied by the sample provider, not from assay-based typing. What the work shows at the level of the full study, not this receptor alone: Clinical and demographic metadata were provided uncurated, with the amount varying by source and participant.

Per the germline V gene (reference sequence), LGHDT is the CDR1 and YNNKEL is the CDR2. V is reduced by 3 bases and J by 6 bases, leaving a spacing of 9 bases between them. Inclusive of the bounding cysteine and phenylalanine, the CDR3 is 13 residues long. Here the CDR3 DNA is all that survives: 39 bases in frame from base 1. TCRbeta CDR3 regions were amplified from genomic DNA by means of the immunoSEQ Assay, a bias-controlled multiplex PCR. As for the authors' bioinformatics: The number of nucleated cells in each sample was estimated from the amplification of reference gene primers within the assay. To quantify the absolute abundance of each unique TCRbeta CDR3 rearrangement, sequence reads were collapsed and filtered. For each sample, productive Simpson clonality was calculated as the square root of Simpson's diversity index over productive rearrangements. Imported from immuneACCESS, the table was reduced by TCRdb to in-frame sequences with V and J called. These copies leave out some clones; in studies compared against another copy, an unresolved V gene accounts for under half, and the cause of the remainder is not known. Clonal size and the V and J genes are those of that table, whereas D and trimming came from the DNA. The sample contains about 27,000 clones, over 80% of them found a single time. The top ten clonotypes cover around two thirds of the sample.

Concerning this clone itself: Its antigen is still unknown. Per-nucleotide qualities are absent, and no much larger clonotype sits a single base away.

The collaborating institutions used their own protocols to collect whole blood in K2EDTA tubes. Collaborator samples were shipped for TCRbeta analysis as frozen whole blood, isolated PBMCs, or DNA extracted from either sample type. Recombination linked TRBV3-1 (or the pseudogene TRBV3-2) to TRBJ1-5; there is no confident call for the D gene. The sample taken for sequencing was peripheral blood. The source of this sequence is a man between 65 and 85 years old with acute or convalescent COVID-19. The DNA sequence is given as TGTGCCAGCAGCCACGGTATTGGTCAGCCCCAGCATTTT. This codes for CASSHGIGQPQHF.